This T cell receptor beta chain derives from a study of post-analysis software for immune sequencing data (dated by TCRdb to between 2014 and 2017). A note on the overall study: Recorded disease courses included relapsing-remitting, secondary progressive and progressive-relapsing multiple sclerosis, with some patients lacking subtype annotation. The multiple sclerosis patient repertoires were compared with more than 10 previously published healthy control repertoires from donors aged roughly 6 to 25 years. A subset of samples was prepared in parallel using single-end sample barcoding, then pooled and co-amplified after Illumina adapter ligation.

Reading from cysteine to phenylalanine, the CDR3 counts 16 amino acids. This entry keeps only the CDR3 DNA: 48 bases, framed from base 1. V is pared back by 6 bases and J by 3 bases, with 18 bases lying between the germline termini. With respect to this clonotype: Its antigen is still unknown. No base-level quality is on record; no much larger clone is a single base apart.

Overall results and qualifications from the work: When samples were clustered directly using the F measure, samples prepared in the same batch co-clustered strongly, which prompted a batch-effect correction. Significantly lower normalized Chao1 diversity was found in multiple sclerosis patients than in controls, suggesting substantial peripheral T-cell clonal expansion. The control group was slightly older than the multiple sclerosis patient group. Patients showed significantly higher frequencies than controls for several TRBV segments, among them TRBV5-6, TRBV5-1 and TRBV20-1.

The library was prepared using PCR. For sequencing, an Illumina HiSeq 2500 was employed. Unique molecular identifiers were incorporated into TCR beta cDNA libraries to reduce PCR and sequencing biases. Every 1 to 10 million input T cells yielded approximately 500,000 cDNA molecules, meaning each molecule approximated one T cell. The patient libraries were prepared and sequenced using the same protocol as the earlier healthy control dataset. Samples belonging to the same batch were prepared together, multiplexed and sequenced on a shared HiSeq lane. The published analysis was carried out like this. Raw barcoded reads were processed with MIGEC, and single-read molecular identifier groups were discarded before consensus assembly and CDR3 extraction. VDJtools was used for post-analysis of the clonotype tables, with diversity normalized by down-sampling every dataset to the smallest sample size. Repertoire overlap clustering matched CDR3 amino acid but not nucleotide sequences to correct batch-related cross-sample contamination. TCRdb ran its own pipeline on the public reads, namely fastp trimming at Q25 and MiXCR clone calling, and kept in-frame beta chains. Rows are combined by CDR3 protein, so each entry shows the most common genes and DNA. The V and J calls and clone size are TCRdb's, not the authors'. The sample contains 750,000 to 900,000 distinct CDR3 sequences, around 42% of them found a single time. The ten largest clones represent roughly 4.9% of the sample.

To demonstrate the VDJtools post-analysis software, TCR beta repertoires were profiled from the peripheral blood of more than 10 young patients with multiple sclerosis. Multiple sclerosis patients were children and adolescents aged 6 to 15 years. Sequencing used blood. The TCR originated in a girl between 10 and 17 years old with multiple sclerosis. The chain joins TRBV12-3 or TRBV12-4 to TRBJ1-5; TRBD1 might be the D gene, on 6 matching bases. The CDR3 region: CASSWGPAGFNQPQHF. The DNA reads TGTGCCAGCAGCTGGGGGCCGGCCGGGTTCAATCAGCCCCAGCATTTT.